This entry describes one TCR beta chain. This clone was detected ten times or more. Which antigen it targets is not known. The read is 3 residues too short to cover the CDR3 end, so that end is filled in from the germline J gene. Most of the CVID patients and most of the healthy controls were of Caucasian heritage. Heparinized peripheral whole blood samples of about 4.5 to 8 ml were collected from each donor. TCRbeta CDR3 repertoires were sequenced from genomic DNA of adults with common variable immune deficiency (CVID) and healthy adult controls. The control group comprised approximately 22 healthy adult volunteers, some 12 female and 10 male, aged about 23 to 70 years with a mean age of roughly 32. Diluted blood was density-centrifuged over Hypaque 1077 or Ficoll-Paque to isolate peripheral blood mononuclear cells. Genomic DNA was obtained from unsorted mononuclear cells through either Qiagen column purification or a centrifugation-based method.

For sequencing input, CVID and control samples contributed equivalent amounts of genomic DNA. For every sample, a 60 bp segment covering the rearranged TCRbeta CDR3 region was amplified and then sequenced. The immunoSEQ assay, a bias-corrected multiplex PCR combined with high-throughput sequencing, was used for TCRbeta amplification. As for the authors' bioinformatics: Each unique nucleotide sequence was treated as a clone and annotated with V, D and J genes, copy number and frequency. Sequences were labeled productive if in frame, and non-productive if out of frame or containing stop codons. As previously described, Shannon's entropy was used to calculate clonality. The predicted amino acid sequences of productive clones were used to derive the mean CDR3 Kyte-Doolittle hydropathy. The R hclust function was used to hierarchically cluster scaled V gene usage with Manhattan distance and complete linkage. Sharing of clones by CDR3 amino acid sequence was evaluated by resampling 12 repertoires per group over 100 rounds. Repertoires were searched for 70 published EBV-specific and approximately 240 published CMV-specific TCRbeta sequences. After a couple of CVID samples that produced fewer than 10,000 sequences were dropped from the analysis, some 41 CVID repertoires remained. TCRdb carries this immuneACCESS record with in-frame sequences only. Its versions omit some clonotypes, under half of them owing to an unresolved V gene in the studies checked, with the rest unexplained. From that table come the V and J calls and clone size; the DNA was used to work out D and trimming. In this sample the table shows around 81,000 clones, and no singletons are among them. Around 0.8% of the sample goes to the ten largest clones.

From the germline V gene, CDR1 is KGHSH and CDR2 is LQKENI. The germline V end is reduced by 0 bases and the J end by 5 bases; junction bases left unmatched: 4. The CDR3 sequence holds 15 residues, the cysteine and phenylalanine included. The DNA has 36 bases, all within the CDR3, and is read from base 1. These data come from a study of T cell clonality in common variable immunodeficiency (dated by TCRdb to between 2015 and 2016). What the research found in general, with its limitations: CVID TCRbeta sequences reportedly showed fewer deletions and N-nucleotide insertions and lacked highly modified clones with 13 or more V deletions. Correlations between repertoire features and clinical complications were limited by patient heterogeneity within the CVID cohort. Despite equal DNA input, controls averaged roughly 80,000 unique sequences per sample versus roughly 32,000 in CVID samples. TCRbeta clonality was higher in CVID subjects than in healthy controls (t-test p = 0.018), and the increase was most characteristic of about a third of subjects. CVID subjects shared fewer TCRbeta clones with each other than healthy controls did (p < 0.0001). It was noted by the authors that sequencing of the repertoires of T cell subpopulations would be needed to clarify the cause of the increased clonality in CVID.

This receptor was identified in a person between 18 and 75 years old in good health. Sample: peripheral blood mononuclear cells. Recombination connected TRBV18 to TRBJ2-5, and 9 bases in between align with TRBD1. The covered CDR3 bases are TGTGCCAGCTCACCACCGGGACAGGGTACGGAGACC. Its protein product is CASSPPGQGTET. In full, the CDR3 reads CASSPPGQGTETQYF.